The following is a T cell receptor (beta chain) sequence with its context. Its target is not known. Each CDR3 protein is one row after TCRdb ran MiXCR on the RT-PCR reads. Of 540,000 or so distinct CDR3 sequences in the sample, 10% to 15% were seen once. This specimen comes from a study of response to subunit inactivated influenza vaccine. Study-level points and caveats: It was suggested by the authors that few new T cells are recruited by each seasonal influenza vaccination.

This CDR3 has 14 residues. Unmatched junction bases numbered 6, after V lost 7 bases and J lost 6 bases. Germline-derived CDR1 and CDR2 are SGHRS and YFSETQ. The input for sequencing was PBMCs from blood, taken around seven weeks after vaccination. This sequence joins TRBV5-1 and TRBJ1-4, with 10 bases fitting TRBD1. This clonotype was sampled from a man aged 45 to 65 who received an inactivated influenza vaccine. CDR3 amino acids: CASQSGTGDEKLFF. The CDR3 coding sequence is TGCGCCAGCCAATCCGGGACAGGGGATGAAAAACTGTTTTTT.